These 13 T cell receptor beta chains originate from one sample sequenced in a study of control samples from healthy donors and cancer patients. Profiling relied on immunoSEQ multiplex PCR, and the TCRdb table lists in-frame clones only, not all of them. The sample shows more than 95,000 clones, around 90% of them seen only once. The sequencing input was blood. These TCRs come from a man aged 40-49 years in good health.

The rearrangement joins TRBV6-2 or TRBV6-3 to TRBJ1-5; perhaps TRBD1 as D (5 bases). Germline V lookup: CDR1 MNHEY, CDR2 SVGEGT. Trimming took off 2 bases at V and 3 bases at J, with 14 bases between the two ends. This CDR3 has 16 amino acids. DNA for the CDR3: TGTGCCAGCAGTTACCCAGACAGAATACTCAATCAGCCCCAGCATTTT. It specifies CASSYPDRILNQPQHF.

The chain has TRBV14 and TRBJ1-2; D may be TRBD1 (5 bases). V was trimmed by 0 bases and J by 8 bases, leaving 16 bases between them. Looked up from germline, CDR1 is SGHDN and CDR2 is FVKESK. The CDR3 totals 15 residues. The CDR3 reads CASSQDFGTVIGYTF. The DNA for the CDR3 is TGTGCCAGCAGCCAAGATTTCGGGACGGTGATCGGCTACACCTTC.

The chain has TRBV5-4 and TRBJ2-3; D gene uncertain. Germline V gene data show CDR1 as SGHNT and CDR2 as YYREEE (reference sequence). Trimming took 0 bases from V and 2 from J, leaving 7 bases between them. This CDR3 contains 14 residues. The CDR3 reads CASSLELDTDTQYF. The CDR3 DNA reads as TGTGCCAGCAGCTTGGAACTCGACACAGATACGCAGTATTTT.

On this clone: Compared with germline, one end of the junction differs, possibly owing to a read error. The V and J genes are TRBV6-5 and TRBJ2-3; 8 bases are shared with TRBD1. This CDR3 comprises 15 residues. CDR1 and CDR2 from the germline V gene are MNHEY and SVGAGI. The CDR3 nucleotides read TGTGCCAGCAGTTCGGGACAGGCAGGCACAAATACGCAGTATTTT. Translated: CASSSGQAGTNTQYF.

This rearrangement joins TRBV9 to TRBJ2-3, with 9 bases that match TRBD2. The ends lost 0 bases at V and 0 bases at J; junction bases unmatched: 5. This CDR3 region has 17 residues. Germline assignment: CDR1 SGDLS and CDR2 YYNGEE. The CDR3 protein is CASSVGFGLASTDTQYF. The CDR3 nucleotides are TGTGCCAGCAGCGTAGGATTTGGACTAGCGAGCACAGATACGCAGTATTTT.

This chain's CDR3 is CASSLGAGAGQPQHF. CDR3 bases: TGTGCCAGCAGCTTAGGGGCAGGGGCAGGTCAGCCCCAGCATTTT. The V and J genes are TRBV7-8 and TRBJ1-5; maybe TRBD1 (6 bases). The CDR3 sequence is 15 residues long. Germline V gives CDR1 SGHVS, CDR2 FQNEAQ. V was pared by 1 base and J by 6 bases, with 13 bases between.

This rearrangement joins TRBV19 to TRBJ1-2, with 8 bases that match TRBD1. The CDR3 spans 13 residues. The germline V gene encodes CDR1 LNHDA and CDR2 SQIVND (reference sequence). The V segment lost 6 bases and the J segment 4 bases; nucleotides outside the gene matches: 4. DNA of the CDR3: TGTGCCAGTAGCCCCGGACAGGGCTATGGCTACACCTTC. Translated, it gives CASSPGQGYGYTF.

CDR3: CASSSHTSGAGELFF. The CDR3 nucleotides read TGTGCCAGCAGTTCCCACACTAGCGGGGCCGGGGAGCTGTTTTTT. V gene TRBV27 combines with J gene TRBJ2-2; 10 nucleotides match TRBD2. CDR3 length equals 15 residues. Germline-derived CDR1 and CDR2 are MNHEY and SMNVEV (reference sequence). V was clipped by 4 bases and J by 6 bases; unmatched bases: 5.

This clone was seen just once. This rearrangement joins TRBV5-5 to TRBJ2-5; D not certain. V was shortened by 7 bases and J by 5 bases, with 18 bases between the two germline ends. The CDR3 length is 14 residues. CDR1 and CDR2 from the germline V gene are SGHKS and YYEKEE (reference sequence). The DNA for the CDR3 is TGTGCCAGCTCCAGTGACCCTCCGGCCGAGACCCAGTACTTC. This translates into CASSSDPPAETQYF.

The CDR3 region has the DNA TGTGCCACCAGTAACCCGGGACAGGGAAACACCGGGGAGCTGTTTTTT. Protein product: CATSNPGQGNTGELFF. The chain links TRBV24-1 to TRBJ2-2; 9 bases map to TRBD1. CDR3 length: 16 residues. V dropped 6 bases and J dropped 2; count of bases not matched to a gene: 6. Looked up from germline, CDR1 is KGHDR and CDR2 is SFDVKD.

CDR3 sequence: CASSVQENYGYTF. For the CDR3, the DNA is TGCGCCAGCAGCGTACAGGAGAACTATGGCTACACCTTC. The chain uses TRBV5-1 and TRBJ1-2; D perhaps matches TRBD1 (5 bases). V was cut by 4 bases and J by 2 bases, with 9 bases left in between. The V gene's germline CDR1 is SGHRS and CDR2 YFSETQ. The CDR3 runs 13 residues. Full variable domain (remainder filled in from reference TRBV5-1 and TRBJ1-2): KAGVTQTPRYLIKTRGQQVTLSCSPISGHRSVSWYQQTPGQGLQFLFEYFSETQRNKGNFPGRFSGRQFSNSRSEMNVSTLELGDSALYLCASSVQENYGYTFGSGTRLTVV.

This clone occurred once. The V gene is TRBV4-3, the J gene TRBJ1-1, with TRBD1 identical over 7 bases. Germline V gives CDR1 LGHNA, CDR2 YSLEER. Losses at the gene ends were 0 bases for V and 4 bases for J; bases not matched to a gene: 2. The CDR3 sequence is 14 residues long. This chain's CDR3 is CASSQEAGGTEAFF. The CDR3 coding sequence is TGCGCCAGCAGCCAAGAAGCAGGGGGCACTGAAGCTTTCTTT.

The CDR3 region has the DNA TGTGCCACCTCAGCGGGGGGGCGGCAGACCCAGTACTTC. This gives the protein CATSAGGRQTQYF. The chain uses TRBV24-1 and TRBJ2-5; 10 bases map to TRBD2. The CDR3 contains 13 residues. Germline V CDR1 and CDR2: KGHDR, SFDVKD. V lost 9 bases, J lost 6 bases, and 6 bases stayed unmatched.